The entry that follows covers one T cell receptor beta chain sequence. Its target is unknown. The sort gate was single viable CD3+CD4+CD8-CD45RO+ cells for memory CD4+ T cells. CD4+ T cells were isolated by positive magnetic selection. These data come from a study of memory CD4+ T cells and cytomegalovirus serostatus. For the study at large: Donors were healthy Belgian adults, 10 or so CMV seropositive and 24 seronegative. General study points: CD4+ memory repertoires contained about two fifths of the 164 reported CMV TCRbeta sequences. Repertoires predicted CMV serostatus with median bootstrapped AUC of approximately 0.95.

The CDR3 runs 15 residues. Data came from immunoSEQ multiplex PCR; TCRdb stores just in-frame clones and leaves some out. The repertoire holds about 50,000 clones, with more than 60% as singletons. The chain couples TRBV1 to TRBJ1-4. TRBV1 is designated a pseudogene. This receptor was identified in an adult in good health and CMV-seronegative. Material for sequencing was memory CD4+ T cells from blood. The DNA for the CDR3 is TGCACCAGCAGCCCCTGGTTAGGGTGGCGTGAAAAACTGTTTTTT. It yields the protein CTSSPWLGWREKLFF.